The 24 T cell receptor beta chains given below trace back to one sample, sequenced in a study of spatial heterogeneity in lung cancer. Notes on the study in general: Expanded alpha and beta TCR counts within tumors tracked tumor mutation counts.

MiXCR was run by TCRdb on the 5' RACE reads, yielding one entry per CDR3 protein. The table has some 4,100 distinct CDR3 sequences, 10% to 14% seen once. The antigens of these receptors remain unknown. This sample's time point: sample taken at primary tumor resection. The sample consisted of lung tumor tissue, taken at surgery. The origin of the receptors is a male donor with early-stage non-small cell lung cancer.

This clonotype is labeled medium-sized (0.01 to 0.1%). The CDR3 sequence is CQQTGGEGTEAFF. In DNA form, the CDR3 reads TGCCAACAAACAGGGGGCGAGGGAACTGAAGCTTTCTTT. The chain links TRBV4-3 to TRBJ1-1; TRBD1 agrees at 9 bases. CDR1 is LGHNA and CDR2 is YSLEER in the germline V gene. CDR3 length equals 13 residues.

This clonotype was found many times. The rearrangement links TRBV20-1 to TRBJ1-5; D gene uncertain. This CDR3 is 16 amino acids long. Germline-derived CDR1 and CDR2 are DFQATT and SNEGSKA (reference sequence). Trimming left V 0 bases short and J 5 bases short, with 17 bases between. The CDR3 DNA reads as TGCAGTGCTAGAGACCCCCCCGGTAGCCCCGATCAGCCCCAGCATTTT. Protein sequence: CSARDPPGSPDQPQHF.

The rearrangement links TRBV28 to TRBJ1-2, with 7 bases fitting TRBD1. Germline assignment: CDR1 MDHEN and CDR2 SYDVKM. The CDR3 is 17 residues long. With V trimmed by 2 bases and J by 4 bases, 13 bases remained unmatched. This CDR3 is CASSLGSSQGGTYGYTF. DNA for the CDR3: TGTGCCAGCAGTTTAGGGTCTAGTCAGGGGGGGACCTATGGCTACACCTTC.

There are a few counts of this clonotype. The V call is TRBV20-1, the J call TRBJ2-5, with TRBD2 matching over 9 bases. Trimming removed 4 bases from V and 7 bases from J; junction bases left unmatched: 16. CDR1 DFQATT and CDR2 SNEGSKA come from the germline V gene (reference sequence). The CDR3 contains 16 residues. CDR3 nucleotide sequence: TGCAGTGCTACCCACCCTTGGCGGGGGGGCCTTGTGACCCAGTACTTC. Its translation is CSATHPWRGGLVTQYF.

This clonotype showed up just a few times. This rearrangement joins TRBV18 to TRBJ1-4; D is unclear. V was clipped by 3 bases and J by 8 bases, with 13 bases between them. Germline loops: CDR1 KGHSH, CDR2 LQKENI. CDR3 length: 14 residues. CDR3: CASSPRPATEKLFF. The CDR3 nucleotides read TGTGCCAGCTCACCCAGACCGGCGACCGAAAAACTGTTTTTT.

A few counts support this clonotype. This chain joins TRBV5-6 and TRBJ1-5; D gene unclear. Germline V gene data show CDR1 as SGHDT and CDR2 as YYEEEE. The germline V and J ends were trimmed by 4 bases and 3 bases, with 11 bases remaining between them. The CDR3 is 14 amino acids. CDR3 amino acids: CASSLRGYNQPQHF. The CDR3 DNA reads as TGTGCCAGCAGCCTCCGCGGGTACAATCAGCCCCAGCATTTT.

By share, this clonotype ranks as medium-sized (0.01 to 0.1%). The CDR3 nucleotides are TGTGCCAGCAGGGGGACTAGCGGGGGCACGGTTAAGACCCAGTACTTC. This translates into CASRGTSGGTVKTQYF. The genes are TRBV11-2 and TRBJ2-5; 14 bases line up with TRBD2. Germline CDR1 and CDR2: SGHAT and FQNNGV. The CDR3 extends over 16 amino acids. V lost 6 bases, J lost 6 bases, and 9 bases stayed unmatched.

The CDR3 nucleotides read TGTGCCAGCAGCTTAAGGGACAGCATAAACACCATATATTTT. Its protein product is CASSLRDSINTIYF. The chain combines TRBV7-8 with TRBJ1-3; 7 bases are a match to TRBD1. This CDR3 has 14 residues. Germline V CDR1 and CDR2: SGHVS, FQNEAQ. The junction had 4 bases not matched to a gene; V was cut back by 2 bases and J by 6 bases. Complete variable domain (other parts from reference TRBV7-8 and TRBJ1-3): GAGVSQSPRYKVAKRGQDVALRCDPISGHVSLFWYQQALGQGPEFLTYFQNEAQLDKSGLPSDRFFAERPEGSVSTLKIQRTQQEDSAVYLCASSLRDSINTIYFGEGSWLTVV.

The genes are TRBV6-2 or TRBV6-3 and TRBJ1-1, with 7 bases identical to TRBD1. The CDR3 extends over 16 amino acids. Trimming cost V 0 bases and J 11 bases; bases outside gene matches: 15. In germline, CDR1 is MNHEY, CDR2 SVGEGT. The CDR3: CASSYSKAGQRGNAFF. The CDR3 DNA is TGTGCCAGCAGTTACTCGAAAGCGGGACAGAGGGGGAACGCTTTCTTT.

This clonotype showed up just a few times. V gene TRBV18 combines with J gene TRBJ2-5; 9 bases match TRBD2. This CDR3 contains 14 residues. Per the germline V gene, CDR1 is KGHSH and CDR2 is LQKENI. The V segment lost 6 bases and the J segment 0 bases; nucleotides outside the gene matches: 2. CDR3 DNA: TGTGCCAGCTCGTCTAGCGGGAACCAAGAGACCCAGTACTTC. Translated: CASSSSGNQETQYF. Drawing the rest from reference TRBV18 and TRBJ2-5, the complete variable domain is NAGVMQNPRHLVRRRGQEARLRCSPMKGHSHVYWYRQLPEEGLKFMVYLQKENIIDESGMPKERFSAEFPKEGPSILRIQQVVRGDSAAYFCASSSSGNQETQYFGPGTRLLVL.

The chain carries TRBV28 and TRBJ1-6; D is unclear. CDR3 length equals 14 residues. Trimming stripped 5 bases from V and 6 bases from J, with 11 bases between. Germline CDR1 and CDR2: MDHEN and SYDVKM. The CDR3: CASSAAGGNSPLHF. DNA of the CDR3: TGTGCCAGCAGTGCCGCTGGAGGTAATTCACCCCTCCACTTT.

This clonotype was counted a few times. The rearrangement joins TRBV10-1 to TRBJ2-7; 9 bases fit TRBD2. The CDR3 extends over 17 amino acids. Trimming took 11 bases from V and 3 from J; bases not matched to a gene: 20. Per the germline V gene, CDR1 is WNHNN and CDR2 is SYGVQD (reference sequence). CDR3 sequence (DNA): TGCGCCCCGGGGAGGCTAGCGGGATCACCGCCGGGCTACGAGCAGTACGTC. Amino acids: CAPGRLAGSPPGYEQYV.

This clonotype was observed a few times. The CDR3 DNA follows: TGTGCCAGCAGCTTACGGACAGGGGGCTACAATGAGCAGTTCTTC. Its translation: CASSLRTGGYNEQFF. The chain combines TRBV7-9 with TRBJ2-1; 10 bases fit TRBD1. J lost 3 bases, V lost 2 bases, and 1 base had no gene match. Germline V lookup: CDR1 SEHNR, CDR2 FQNEAQ (reference sequence). The CDR3 runs 15 residues.

The CDR3 loop is CASSPGFPNTGELFF. The CDR3 region has the DNA TGTGCCAGCAGCCCAGGATTCCCGAACACCGGGGAGCTGTTTTTT. The genes are TRBV5-5 and TRBJ2-2; D gene unclear. This CDR3 is built from 15 residues. Germline CDR1 and CDR2: SGHKS and YYEKEE (reference sequence). The V gene lost 4 bases and the J gene lost 0 bases, with 10 bases spanning the gap.

J is TRBJ2-5 and V is TRBV29-1; D is possibly TRBD1 (5 bases). Germline V gene lookup returns CDR1 SQVTM and CDR2 ANQGSEA. This CDR3 contains 14 residues. The V gene lost 0 bases and the J gene lost 5 bases, with 13 bases spanning the gap. The CDR3, as DNA: TGCAGCGTTGAAGATCCGAGACAGTACGAGACCCAGTACTTC. Residues: CSVEDPRQYETQYF.

This clonotype was recorded a few times. V is TRBV2 and J is TRBJ1-5, with a possible D match to TRBD1 (6 bases). This CDR3 is 12 amino acids long. Germline lookup yields CDR1 SNHLY and CDR2 FYNNEI. Trimming cost V 3 bases and J 6 bases, with 6 bases left between them. The CDR3 spells CASSDRGQPQHF. The CDR3 coding sequence is TGTGCCAGCAGTGACAGGGGTCAGCCCCAGCATTTT.

This clonotype has a handful of counts. The chain has TRBV5-5 and TRBJ1-1; possibly TRBD1 for D (5 bases). This CDR3 contains 15 residues. V lost 4 bases and J 4 bases, leaving 17 bases between the germline ends. CDR1 is SGHKS and CDR2 is YYEKEE in the germline V gene (reference sequence). CDR3 amino acids: CASSGRAGGSTEAFF. The CDR3 DNA reads as TGTGCCAGCAGCGGCAGGGCCGGGGGATCCACTGAAGCTTTCTTT.

A few counts support this clonotype. This chain uses TRBV29-1 with TRBJ2-7; 7 nucleotides line up with TRBD2. The junction had 13 bases not matched to a gene; V was cut back by 8 bases and J by 0 bases. This CDR3 is 15 amino acids long. Germline lookup yields CDR1 SQVTM and CDR2 ANQGSEA. The CDR3 coding sequence is TGCAGCCCTCCCCGGAGCGGGAAGTACTCCTACGAGCAGTACGTC. As protein: CSPPRSGKYSYEQYV.

This chain connects TRBV12-3 or TRBV12-4 to TRBJ2-4; TRBD1 agrees at 8 bases. This CDR3 is built from 17 residues. The trim removed 5 bases at V and 0 bases at J, leaving 9 bases unmatched. CDR3 sequence reads: CASSMDGQGIAKNIQYF. The CDR3 nucleotides read TGTGCCAGCAGTATGGACGGACAGGGCATAGCCAAAAACATTCAGTACTTC.

The J gene is TRBJ1-1, the V gene TRBV29-1; no clear D. Germline V lookup: CDR1 SQVTM, CDR2 ANQGSEA. This CDR3 has 14 amino acids. V was cut by 6 bases and J by 3 bases, with 17 bases left in between. CDR3 sequence reads: CSVGRAPADTEAFF. DNA of the CDR3: TGCAGCGTAGGACGGGCCCCGGCGGACACTGAAGCTTTCTTT.

This clonotype has a handful of counts. The V and J genes are TRBV9 and TRBJ2-3; 7 bases fit TRBD2. CDR3 size: 16 residues. Trimming removed 4 bases from V and 3 bases from J; junction bases left unmatched: 11. Germline values: CDR1 SGDLS, CDR2 YYNGEE. CDR3: CASSPTGRVVTDTQYF. The DNA of the CDR3 is TGTGCCAGCAGCCCCACGGGGAGGGTCGTGACAGATACGCAGTATTTT.

The rearrangement joins TRBV20-1 to TRBJ1-2, with TRBD1 matching over 9 bases. Germline loops: CDR1 DFQATT, CDR2 SNEGSKA (reference sequence). Trimming removed 0 bases from V and 6 bases from J; junction bases left unmatched: 2. CDR3 length: 13 amino acids. CDR3 in amino acids: CSARETGGDGYTF. The CDR3, as DNA: TGCAGTGCTAGAGAGACAGGGGGAGATGGCTACACCTTC.

This clonotype is medium-sized. This chain connects TRBV4-3 to TRBJ1-5; D is undetermined. V was pared by 0 bases and J by 9 bases, with 15 bases between. Germline CDR1 and CDR2: LGHNA and YSLEER. This CDR3 is 15 amino acids long. The CDR3 sequence is CASSQDHNYGWPQHF. CDR3 coding DNA: TGCGCCAGCAGCCAAGACCACAACTACGGGTGGCCCCAGCATTTT.

By proportion, this clonotype is large. The chain recombines TRBV6-1 with TRBJ2-3, with 7 bases fitting TRBD2. The germline V gene has CDR1 MNHNS and CDR2 SASEGT. Trimming took 4 bases from V and 0 from J; bases not matched to a gene: 7. The CDR3 totals 16 residues. The CDR3 DNA reads as TGTGCCAGCAGTGGGGGGAGGGATCCTAGCACAGATACGCAGTATTTT. As protein: CASSGGRDPSTDTQYF.